The 21 T cell receptor beta chains below all came from one sample that was sequenced in a study of human T cells and chemical hapten exposure. MiXCR was run by TCRdb on the RACE reads, yielding one entry per CDR3 protein. The data hold approximately 96,000 distinct CDR3 sequences, with about 9.3% observed a single time. Time point in this sample: patch test 2, 6 weeks after DPC sensitization. Documented treatment: therapeutic diphenylcyclopropenone sensitization with weekly scalp DPC. The sample consisted of whole blood, taken in connection with sensitization to the hapten diphenylcyclopropenone (DPC). The receptor source for this set is a woman in her thirties or forties with alopecia areata. Some clones in this sample may be carry-over from other donors' samples.

This clonotype was seen many times. V and J are TRBV12-3 or TRBV12-4 and TRBJ1-1; perhaps TRBD1 as D (6 bases). The CDR3 has 13 amino acids. V was clipped by 5 bases and J by 6 bases, with 13 bases between them. CDR3 loop: CASSPGAGSEAFF. The CDR3 DNA follows: TGTGCCAGCAGTCCAGGGGCAGGGTCTGAAGCTTTCTTT.

This clonotype has a count of ten or more. The chain combines TRBV6-2 or TRBV6-3 with TRBJ2-7; 7 bases are shared with TRBD1. This CDR3 has 15 residues. Germline-derived CDR1 and CDR2 are MNHEY and SVGEGT. Unmatched junction bases numbered 10, after V lost 2 bases and J lost 6 bases. The CDR3 DNA reads TGTGCCAGCAGTTACGGTCGACAGGGCGCCGTCGAGCAGTACTTC. It translates to CASSYGRQGAVEQYF.

This rearrangement joins TRBV6-5 to TRBJ1-1; 8 nucleotides line up with TRBD1. The trim removed 0 bases at V and 1 base at J, leaving 4 bases unmatched. This CDR3 spans 16 amino acids. Germline CDR1 is MNHEY and CDR2 is SVGAGI. CDR3 coding DNA: TGTGCCAGCAGTTACTCGAGCGGACAGGGGAACACTGAAGCTTTCTTT. Translated: CASSYSSGQGNTEAFF.

This clonotype has a count of ten or more. This chain connects TRBV4-1 to TRBJ2-5; TRBD2 agrees at 9 bases. CDR1 MGHRA and CDR2 YSYEKL come from the germline V gene. J was trimmed by 6 bases and V by 0 bases; bases with no gene match: 14. The CDR3 extends over 18 amino acids. CDR3 protein: CASSQDWGRRREGQTQYF. CDR3 DNA sequence: TGCGCCAGCAGCCAAGATTGGGGGAGAAGGCGGGAGGGCCAGACCCAGTACTTC.

This chain connects TRBV29-1 to TRBJ2-7, with 10 bases that match TRBD1. There are 13 residues in the CDR3. CDR1 is SQVTM and CDR2 is ANQGSEA in the germline V gene. Germline trimming cut 7 bases from V and 6 bases from J; bases unmatched to any gene: 9. Here the CDR3 reads CSASDRGLGEQYF. CDR3 DNA: TGCAGCGCTAGTGACAGGGGGCTAGGCGAGCAGTACTTC.

The chain joins TRBV4-3 to TRBJ2-5, with a tentative D call TRBD1 (7 bases). CDR1 is LGHNA and CDR2 is YSLEER in the germline V gene. V was trimmed by 1 base and J by 6 bases, leaving 21 bases between them. The CDR3 spans 17 residues. The CDR3 reads CASSQGFYGAGQQTQYF. The CDR3 nucleotides are TGCGCCAGCAGCCAAGGGTTCTACGGGGCGGGACAGCAGACCCAGTACTTC.

This clonotype was counted a few times. The chain recombines TRBV3-1 with TRBJ2-3; D might be TRBD2 (5 bases). The CDR3 is 16 amino acids. CDR1 LGHDT and CDR2 YNNKEL come from the germline V gene (reference sequence). V was clipped by 1 base and J by 1 base, with 12 bases between them. The CDR3 sequence: CASSQVFGGRTDTQYF. CDR3 nucleotide sequence: TGTGCCAGCAGCCAAGTTTTTGGCGGGCGCACAGATACGCAGTATTTT.

The V gene is TRBV6-1, the J gene TRBJ2-5; D might be TRBD2 (6 bases). The V end lost 0 bases, the J end lost 5 bases, and 19 bases lay between the germline ends. This CDR3 is 17 amino acids long. The germline gives CDR1 MNHNS, CDR2 SASEGT. CDR3 nucleotide sequence: TGTGCCAGCAGTGAAGCGCTATTTGGAGGGATAAGCGAGACCCAGTACTTC. Translation: CASSEALFGGISETQYF.

This clonotype turned up a few times. V is TRBV2 and J is TRBJ2-5; D is uncertain. Germline CDR1 reads SNHLY; CDR2 reads FYNNEI. The V gene lost 5 bases and the J gene lost 6 bases, with 7 bases spanning the gap. There are 11 residues in the CDR3. The CDR3 loop is CASSFQQTQYF. The CDR3 region has the DNA TGTGCCAGCAGTTTTCAACAGACCCAGTACTTC.

The chain has TRBV7-2 and TRBJ1-6; the D is unclear. The germline V and J ends were trimmed by 6 bases and 8 bases, with 11 bases remaining between them. The CDR3 runs 13 residues. Germline V CDR1 and CDR2: SGHTA, FQGNSA. CDR3 protein: CASSPITYSPLHF. The CDR3 DNA is TGTGCCAGCAGTCCAATCACGTATTCACCCCTCCACTTT.

The chain uses TRBV28 and TRBJ2-3; 8 bases match TRBD2. CDR1 is MDHEN, CDR2 SYDVKM, per germline. This CDR3 has 13 amino acids. V was clipped by 6 bases and J by 4 bases; unmatched bases: 3. The CDR3 reads CASRATSADTQYF. CDR3 sequence (DNA): TGTGCCAGCAGGGCGACTAGCGCAGATACGCAGTATTTT.

Comment on this clonotype: A much more abundant neighbour one base away suggests this may be a read error. V and J are TRBV11-3 and TRBJ2-3; tentative D call: TRBD1 (6 bases). V dropped 5 bases and J dropped 6 bases, with 15 bases sitting between them. This CDR3 is built from 14 residues. Germline V gene sequence: CDR1 SGHNT, CDR2 YENEEA. The CDR3 DNA is TGTGCCAGCAGCCTAGGGGGACCTGGTGATACGCAGTATTTT. Protein sequence: CASSLGGPGDTQYF. Supplemented by reference TRBV11-3 and TRBJ2-3, the full variable domain reads EAGVVQSPRYKIIEKKQPVAFWCNPISGHNTLYWYLQNLGQGPELLIRYENEEAVDDSQLPKDRFSAERLKGVDSTLKIQPAELGDSAVYLCASSLGGPGDTQYFGPGTRLTVL.

The J gene is TRBJ1-1, the V gene TRBV6-2 or TRBV6-3; tentatively, D is TRBD1 (5 bases). This CDR3 is built from 14 residues. Germline V gene sequence: CDR1 MNHEY, CDR2 SVGEGT. The ends were cut back, 2 bases at V and 8 bases at J, with 15 bases in the middle. CDR3: CASSYVAGTGEAFF. CDR3 in DNA: TGTGCCAGCAGTTACGTCGCGGGGACGGGGGAAGCTTTCTTT.

CDR3 sequence: CASGEDRSGANVLTF. DNA of the CDR3: TGTGCCAGCGGCGAAGACCGCTCTGGGGCCAACGTCCTGACTTTC. J is TRBJ2-6 and V is TRBV9, with D uncertain. From germline, CDR1 is SGDLS and CDR2 YYNGEE. This CDR3 contains 15 residues. Trimming pared 7 bases from V and 0 bases from J, leaving 11 bases between.

The genes are TRBV12-3 or TRBV12-4 and TRBJ1-5; the D is unclear. The CDR3 spans 15 residues. Trimming removed 3 bases at V and 0 bases at J, with 9 bases between. The CDR3 sequence is CASSFGSNSNQPQHF. CDR3 coding DNA: TGTGCCAGCAGTTTCGGGTCAAATAGCAATCAGCCCCAGCATTTT.

In this sample, this clonotype turned up a few times. The chain has TRBV4-1 and TRBJ1-5; D remains ambiguous. V was pared by 4 bases and J by 0 bases, with 10 bases between. This CDR3 comprises 15 residues. Germline V gene lookup returns CDR1 MGHRA and CDR2 YSYEKL. Here the CDR3 reads CASSRNPFSNQPQHF. The CDR3 coding sequence is TGCGCCAGCAGCCGTAACCCGTTTAGCAATCAGCCCCAGCATTTT.

This clonotype was seen repeatedly, ten times or more. The V and J genes are TRBV4-2 and TRBJ2-5; maybe TRBD1 (6 bases). The germline V gene has CDR1 LGHNA and CDR2 YNFKEQ. V dropped 0 bases and J dropped 3 bases, with 11 bases sitting between them. This CDR3 is built from 15 residues. DNA of the CDR3: TGTGCCAGCAGCCAAGAGTGGACAGAAGAAGAGACCCAGTACTTC. Translation gives CASSQEWTEEETQYF.

In this sample, this clonotype turned up many times. The J gene is TRBJ2-2, the V gene TRBV14, with D unclear. In germline, CDR1 is SGHDN, CDR2 FVKESK. The CDR3 totals 14 residues. With 5 bases removed from V and 1 base from J, the gap between germline ends came to 8 bases. For the CDR3, the DNA is TGTGCCAGCAGCACAGCCCTGAACACCGGGGAGCTGTTTTTT. Its protein is CASSTALNTGELFF. The whole variable domain, remainder taken from reference TRBV14 and TRBJ2-2, is EAGVTQFPSHSVIEKGQTVTLRCDPISGHDNLYWYRRVMGKEIKFLLHFVKESKQDESGMPNNRFLAERTGGTYSTLKVQPAELEDSGVYFCASSTALNTGELFFGEGSRLTVL.

This clonotype was seen at least ten times. The chain has TRBV28 and TRBJ1-1; D is unclear. Deletions cut 1 base from V and 3 bases from J, with 6 bases between. The germline CDR1 and CDR2 sequences are MDHEN and SYDVKM. This CDR3 has 13 amino acids. CDR3 nucleotides: TGTGCCAGCAGTTTATTGGTGGACACTGAAGCTTTCTTT. This translates into CASSLLVDTEAFF.

This chain connects TRBV3-1 to TRBJ2-7; D is tentatively TRBD1 or TRBD2 (5 bases each). The CDR3 consists of 16 residues. Deletions cut 2 bases from V and 5 bases from J, with 19 bases between. The germline CDR1 and CDR2 sequences are LGHDT and YNNKEL (reference sequence). The CDR3 bases are TGTGCCAGCAGCCAACCCGCGGTGGGGGTGTCGAACGAGCAGTACTTC. Translating gives CASSQPAVGVSNEQYF.

This clonotype has ten or more counts. The V gene is TRBV25-1, the J gene TRBJ1-3; TRBD1 is a possible D gene (5 bases). The germline CDR1 and CDR2 sequences are MGHDK and SYGVNS. Between the trimmed V and J ends, which lost 2 bases and 11 bases, there was a span of 19 bases. CDR3 length equals 15 residues. For the CDR3, the DNA is TGTGCCAGCAGTGAAGTTCTACATCCCGTGGGGGCCATATATTTT. As protein: CASSEVLHPVGAIYF.